Shown below are 23 T cell receptor beta chains from a single sample sequenced in a study of regulatory T cells in long-lasting Graves disease. Through Arm-PCR of CDR3 regions and iRepertoire HTBI primers, TCR beta libraries were built. TCRdb independently ran MiXCR on the multiplex PCR reads; one entry per CDR3 protein. The table lists 400,000 or so distinct CDR3 sequences, less than 25% of them singletons. Specified time point: persistent/refractory GD, antithyroid drugs over 5 years with positive TRAb. The TCR library used RNA extracted from PBMCs. The sequences come from peripheral blood mononuclear cells (PBMCs), collected when the disease was refractory, from a patient treated with antithyroid drugs. These receptors were obtained from a female donor with Graves disease.

The V gene is TRBV5-1, the J gene TRBJ2-5, with D possibly being TRBD1 (5 bases). The V and J ends lost 2 bases and 3 bases respectively, with 11 bases between them. CDR1 and CDR2 (germline): SGHRS, YFSETQ. The CDR3 is 14 residues long. CDR3 DNA sequence: TGCGCCAGCAGCTTATACAGGAGTGAAGAGACCCAGTACTTC. Translated: CASSLYRSEETQYF. Full variable domain (missing parts from reference TRBV5-1 and TRBJ2-5): KAGVTQTPRYLIKTRGQQVTLSCSPISGHRSVSWYQQTPGQGLQFLFEYFSETQRNKGNFPGRFSGRQFSNSRSEMNVSTLELGDSALYLCASSLYRSEETQYFGPGTRLLVL.

This clonotype was counted many times. The chain combines TRBV11-1 with TRBJ2-7; 7 bases align to TRBD2. In germline, CDR1 is SGHAT, CDR2 FQDESV (reference sequence). V lost 1 base and J lost 5; bases outside the gene matches: 5. The CDR3 runs to 14 residues. In nucleotides, the CDR3 is TGTGCCAGCAGCTTAGTTGCGGGAGCCGACGAGCAGTACTTC. This codes for CASSLVAGADEQYF.

This clonotype was observed once. Being one base from a much bigger clone, this may be a read error. The chain uses TRBV11-3 and TRBJ2-2, with a possible D match to TRBD2 (6 bases). CDR3 length: 17 amino acids. The germline gives CDR1 SGHNT, CDR2 YENEEA. CDR3 DNA sequence: TGTGCCAGCAGCTTAGGCAGGCGGGGAAGGACGACCGGGAAGCTGTTTTTT. This encodes CASSLGRRGRTTGKLFF.

The table lists this clonotype with many counts. The V call is TRBV2, the J call TRBJ1-6; D unresolved. The CDR3 spans 14 residues. Germline loops: CDR1 SNHLY, CDR2 FYNNEI. Trimming left V 6 bases short and J 10 bases short, with 16 bases between. Here the CDR3 DNA reads TGTGCCAGCAGAGCAGGAGTGTCCGGCTCACCCCTCCACTTT. It specifies CASRAGVSGSPLHF.

This chain uses TRBV30 with TRBJ2-7; D is unclear. Germline V CDR1 and CDR2: GTSNPN, SVGIG (reference sequence). V was shortened by 2 bases and J by 3 bases, with 17 bases between the two germline ends. This CDR3 spans 15 amino acids. CDR3 DNA: TGTGCCTGGAGTAAACGACAAGGGTCAGTCTACGAGCAGTACTTC. This translates into CAWSKRQGSVYEQYF.

This clonotype was counted many times. The rearrangement joins TRBV2 to TRBJ1-2; D is ambiguous. From germline, CDR1 is SNHLY and CDR2 FYNNEI. Deletions cut 2 bases from V and 11 bases from J, with 9 bases between. The CDR3 extends over 11 amino acids. In DNA form, the CDR3 reads TGTGCCAGCAGTGAATTTAAAGGTTACACCTTC. This translates into CASSEFKGYTF.

V is TRBV7-3 and J is TRBJ2-5, with TRBD2 matching 9 bases. The germline CDR1 and CDR2 sequences are SGHTA and FQGTGA. The V and J ends lost 3 bases and 4 bases, in that order; junction bases with no gene match: 6. The CDR3 consists of 15 residues. The CDR3 sequence is CASSFSGSYLETQYF. The CDR3 DNA follows: TGTGCCAGCAGCTTTAGCGGGAGTTACTTAGAGACCCAGTACTTC.

The rearrangement uses TRBV6-4 and TRBJ2-2, with D unclear. This CDR3 is built from 13 residues. Trimming pared 6 bases from V and 4 bases from J, leaving 9 bases between. From germline, CDR1 is MRHNA and CDR2 SNTAGT. The CDR3 coding sequence is TGTGCCAGCAGGGCGTCGGGCACCGGGGAGCTGTTTTTT. Translated, it gives CASRASGTGELFF.

In this sample, this clonotype turned up a few times. A much larger clone lies a single base off, so this may be a read error. Given the absence of the conserved phenylalanine or tryptophan at the CDR3 end, a read error is likely. In DNA, the CDR3 is TGTGCCAGCGCCCCTCTTCTCTCCTACGAGCAGTACCTC. Its protein product is CASAPLLSYEQYL. The chain has TRBV2 and TRBJ2-7, with D uncertain. Trimming stripped 8 bases from V and 0 bases from J, with 11 bases between. This CDR3 has 13 amino acids. Germline CDR1 and CDR2: SNHLY and FYNNEI.

This clonotype was found a few times. The V call is TRBV11-2, the J call TRBJ2-7, with 12 bases lining up with TRBD2. The CDR3 is made up of 19 amino acids. Trimming cost V 2 bases and J 4 bases; bases outside gene matches: 15. Germline loops: CDR1 SGHAT, CDR2 FQNNGV. Here the CDR3 DNA reads TGTGCCAGCAGCTTAAGTCTGACTAGCGGGAGAATTAGAACTTACGAGCAGTACTTC. The encoded protein is CASSLSLTSGRIRTYEQYF.

As regards this clonotype: This may be a read error, as it is one base from a much larger clone. The V and J genes are TRBV6-2 or TRBV6-3 and TRBJ2-7, with D perhaps given as TRBD1 or TRBD2 (5 bases each). The CDR3 has 16 amino acids. V was trimmed by 0 bases and J by 1 base, leaving 13 bases between them. From germline, CDR1 is MNHEY and CDR2 SVGEGT. The CDR3 DNA is TGTGCCAGCAGTTACTCCAAGACAGCGGTTTCCTACGAGCAGTACTTC. Translated, it gives CASSYSKTAVSYEQYF.

As regards this clonotype: Possible read error: a much larger clone is one base away. The V and J genes are TRBV2 and TRBJ1-5; the match to TRBD1 covers 7 bases. This CDR3 has 13 residues. The J segment lost 9 bases and the V segment lost 7 bases, leaving 9 bases of the junction unmatched. Germline CDR1 is SNHLY and CDR2 is FYNNEI. This CDR3 is CASNAGGYRPQHF. The CDR3 DNA reads TGTGCCAGCAACGCAGGGGGTTACCGGCCCCAGCATTTT.

This clonotype was seen more than once but under ten times. This chain connects TRBV20-1 to TRBJ1-2; TRBD1 matches at 7 bases. The CDR3 totals 16 residues. Germline-derived CDR1 and CDR2 are DFQATT and SNEGSKA (reference sequence). Germline trimming cut 1 base from V and 1 base from J; bases unmatched to any gene: 9. The CDR3 loop is CSARVSRGGFNYGYTF. Here the CDR3 DNA reads TGCAGTGCTAGAGTCTCCAGGGGGGGATTTAACTATGGCTACACCTTC.

Ten or more counts support this clonotype. The V and J genes are TRBV6-1 and TRBJ2-2; the match to TRBD1 covers 7 bases. Trimming took 7 bases from V and 2 from J; bases not matched to a gene: 4. Germline CDR1 and CDR2: MNHNS and SASEGT. The CDR3 runs 14 residues. CDR3 loop: CASIRQGNTGELFF. CDR3 coding DNA: TGTGCCAGCATCAGACAGGGAAACACCGGGGAGCTGTTTTTT.

This clonotype has a count of ten or more. The rearrangement uses TRBV15 and TRBJ2-7; 9 bases map to TRBD2. The germline V gene has CDR1 LNHNV and CDR2 YYDKDF (reference sequence). V was clipped by 0 bases and J by 6 bases; unmatched bases: 6. The CDR3 is 15 amino acids. The DNA of the CDR3 is TGTGCCACCAGCAGAGATCGGCTAGCGGGATCCGAGCAGTACTTC. Protein: CATSRDRLAGSEQYF.

This clonotype was counted a few times. The genes are TRBV5-1 and TRBJ2-7; 13 bases align to TRBD2. The ends lost 0 bases at V and 6 bases at J; junction bases unmatched: 18. The CDR3 has 20 amino acids. Germline loops: CDR1 SGHRS, CDR2 YFSETQ. As DNA, the CDR3 is TGCGCCAGCAGCTTGGCCATTAGTCTTCTACCGGGACTAGCGGGATCCGAGCAGTACTTC. This encodes CASSLAISLLPGLAGSEQYF.

This clonotype came up a few times. A read error is the likely source, as a far larger clone sits one nucleotide away. V is TRBV7-9 and J is TRBJ2-7; 7 bases match TRBD2. This CDR3 is built from 14 residues. The J segment lost 5 bases and the V segment lost 0 bases, leaving 4 bases of the junction unmatched. The germline V gene has CDR1 SEHNR and CDR2 FQNEAQ (reference sequence). The CDR3: CASSLAGGPDEQYF. The DNA for the CDR3 is TGTGCCAGCAGCTTAGCGGGAGGGCCCGACGAGCAGTACTTC.

Concerning this clonotype: One junction end does not reproduce the germline sequence, and a read error may be involved. This sequence joins TRBV5-1 and TRBJ1-1; D is ambiguous. This CDR3 spans 14 amino acids. Germline loops: CDR1 SGHRS, CDR2 YFSETQ. The DNA of the CDR3 is TGCGCCAGCAGCTTGGGAGGGTTGAGGACTGAGGCTTTCTTT. Protein sequence: CASSLGGLRTEAFF.

About this clonotype: Given a far larger clone just one base away, this is likely a sequencing read error. The chain has TRBV6-2 or TRBV6-3 and TRBJ2-6; possible D gene TRBD2, 5 bases. Germline lookup yields CDR1 MNHEY and CDR2 SVGEGT. The CDR3 totals 16 residues. V was shortened by 2 bases and J by 4 bases, with 12 bases between the two germline ends. CDR3 protein: CASSYLRAAGANVLTF. CDR3 nucleotide sequence: TGTGCCAGCAGTTACCTCCGAGCGGCCGGGGCCAACGTCCTGACTTTC.

The table lists this clonotype with a few counts. The chain is built from TRBV7-2 and TRBJ2-7, with D unresolved. CDR3 length: 14 amino acids. Trimming cost V 5 bases and J 1 base, with 12 bases left between them. Germline CDR1 SGHTA, CDR2 FQGNSA. The CDR3 sequence: CASSPLGFSYEQYF. Here the CDR3 DNA reads TGTGCCAGCAGCCCCTTAGGGTTTTCCTACGAGCAGTACTTC. The full variable domain, with the rest looked up from reference TRBV7-2 and TRBJ2-7, is GAGVSQSPSNKVTEKGKDVELRCDPISGHTALYWYRQSLGQGLEFLIYFQGNSAPDKSGLPSDRFSAERTGGSVSTLTIQRTQQEDSAVYLCASSPLGFSYEQYFGPGTRLTVT.

This clonotype was counted at least ten times. The rearrangement links TRBV28 to TRBJ2-1; tentative D call: TRBD2 (6 bases). The CDR3 loop spans 14 amino acids. Per the germline V gene, CDR1 is MDHEN and CDR2 is SYDVKM. V was cut by 3 bases and J by 6 bases, with 12 bases left in between. The CDR3 DNA reads TGTGCCAGCAGTTTGAATCGGGGGTCCAATGAGCAGTTCTTC. Its translation: CASSLNRGSNEQFF.

V usage is TRBV28 and J usage is TRBJ1-1; D gene uncertain. This CDR3 is built from 17 residues. The ends were cut back, 3 bases at V and 0 bases at J, with 17 bases in the middle. CDR1 and CDR2 (germline): MDHEN, SYDVKM. DNA for the CDR3: TGTGCCAGCAGTTTTATGGAGGGCTCAAACATGAACACTGAAGCTTTCTTT. Encoded protein: CASSFMEGSNMNTEAFF.

In its sample, this clonotype was seen many times. Here the CDR3 DNA reads TGTGCCAGTACCACCGGACACCCAGACGCCACTGAAGCTTTCTTT. Translated, it gives CASTTGHPDATEAFF. The chain recombines TRBV19 with TRBJ1-1; tentatively, D is TRBD1 (5 bases). Germline CDR1 is LNHDA and CDR2 is SQIVND (reference sequence). The CDR3 is made up of 15 amino acids. V was clipped by 7 bases and J by 4 bases, with 19 bases between them.